Listed below are T cell receptor beta chains from one sample, sequenced in a study of technical replicates of blood from several donors. The table came from immunoSEQ multiplex PCR; TCRdb's copy has only in-frame clones and leaves some out. The data contain about 61,000 clones, around 87% of them singletons. Sequenced material: PBMCs. These receptors all stem from a human donor in good health. Some clones in this sample may be carry-over from other donors' samples. Each CDR3 is given with its conserved first and last residue. The D gene is left open where the match is weak. Clone sizes are given selectively: once, few, many, or a class where the clone is expanded.

j_call clone_size v_call d_call cdr3_aa cdr3_nt
TRBJ2-1 - TRBV7-7 - CASSKEEGSRNEQFF TGTGCCAGCAGCAAAGAGGAGGGGTCTCGCAATGAGCAGTTCTTC
TRBJ2-7 - TRBV6-1 TRBD2 CASTPFGGSSYEQYF TGTGCCAGCACCCCCTTCGGCGGGAGTTCCTACGAGCAGTACTTC
TRBJ2-5 - TRBV7-2 TRBD2 CASSDAGGRWETQYF TGTGCCAGCAGCGATGCGGGGGGCAGGTGGGAGACCCAGTACTTC
TRBJ2-5 - TRBV5-1 TRBD2 CASSSRPSGGTETQYF TGCGCCAGCAGCTCCCGTCCTAGCGGGGGGACGGAGACCCAGTACTTC
TRBJ1-5 few TRBV2 TRBD1 CASSETGGRQPQHF TGTGCCAGCAGTGAAACAGGGGGCAGACAGCCCCAGCATTTT
TRBJ2-7 - TRBV4-2 TRBD2 CASSQIRLAEQYF TGTGCCAGCAGCCAGATACGACTAGCGGAGCAGTACTTC
TRBJ1-4 - TRBV11-2 TRBD1 CASSSRQGVNEKLFF TGTGCCAGCAGCTCCAGACAGGGAGTTAATGAAAAACTGTTTTTT
TRBJ2-1 - TRBV7-9 TRBD2 CASSRAGGPIDEQFF TGTGCCAGCAGCCGAGCGGGAGGGCCGATCGATGAGCAGTTCTTC
TRBJ2-3 - TRBV7-3 TRBD2 CASAIAGLDTQYF TGTGCCAGCGCCATAGCGGGGCTTGATACGCAGTATTTT
TRBJ2-1 - TRBV4-3 - CASSQNLIGAEEQFF TGCGCCAGCAGCCAAAATCTAATTGGGGCTGAGGAGCAGTTCTTC
TRBJ2-7 - TRBV10-3 - CAITPDYLGEQYF TGTGCCATCACCCCGGACTACTTAGGAGAGCAGTACTTC
TRBJ2-7 - TRBV5-1 - CASSWASSSYEQYF TGCGCCAGCAGCTGGGCGTCAAGCTCCTACGAGCAGTACTTC
TRBJ2-1 - TRBV4-1 TRBD2 CASSLHRRGDHNEQFF TGCGCCAGCAGCCTACACAGGCGGGGGGACCACAATGAGCAGTTCTTC
TRBJ2-3 - TRBV11-2 TRBD1 CASSGQGSTDTQYF TGTGCCAGCAGCGGACAGGGAAGCACAGATACGCAGTATTTT
TRBJ2-7 - TRBV6-5 - CASSYGGTSYEQYF TGTGCCAGCAGTTATGGAGGGACCTCCTACGAGCAGTACTTC
TRBJ2-7 - TRBV5-4 - CASTNGFLLSGEQYF TGTGCCAGCACCAACGGGTTCCTCCTCTCGGGCGAGCAGTACTTC
TRBJ2-1 - TRBV11-2 TRBD2 CASSSAAGGRYEQFF TGTGCCAGCAGCTCAGCCGCGGGCGGGAGGTATGAGCAGTTCTTC
TRBJ2-7 - TRBV2 TRBD2 CASSVSGSSYEQYF TGTGCCAGCAGTGTTAGCGGGAGCTCCTACGAGCAGTACTTC
TRBJ2-7 - TRBV6-5 - CASSYSIGRGYEQYF TGTGCCAGCAGTTACTCGATCGGCAGAGGCTACGAGCAGTACTTC
TRBJ1-3 - TRBV7-9 - CASSLYAGNTIYF TGTGCCAGCAGCTTATACGCGGGAAACACCATATATTTT
TRBJ2-1 - TRBV9 TRBD2 CASTSGGAYNEQFF TGTGCCAGCACCAGCGGGGGGGCCTACAATGAGCAGTTCTTC
TRBJ1-1 - TRBV7-2 - CASSLWNTEAFF TGTGCCAGCAGCCTCTGGAACACTGAAGCTTTCTTT
TRBJ2-7 once TRBV5-1 TRBD2 CASAKSGTSGEQYF TGCGCCAGCGCCAAATCCGGGACTAGCGGGGAGCAGTACTTC
TRBJ2-7 once TRBV5-4 TRBD1 CASSSGQGVHEQYF TGTGCCAGCAGCTCGGGACAGGGAGTCCACGAGCAGTACTTC
TRBJ1-1 - TRBV27 - CASRLEGGGTEAFF TGTGCCAGCAGGTTGGAGGGCGGAGGCACTGAAGCTTTCTTT
TRBJ2-1 - TRBV19 TRBD1 CASSHRTGFVFF TGTGCCAGTAGCCATCGGACAGGGTTCGTGTTCTTC
TRBJ2-7 - TRBV18 TRBD1 CASSPWTGGEQYF TGTGCCAGCTCACCCTGGACAGGGGGCGAGCAGTACTTC
TRBJ2-5 few TRBV6-1 - CASSEEAGVGQETQYF TGTGCCAGCAGTGAAGAGGCAGGGGTAGGGCAAGAGACCCAGTACTTC
TRBJ1-1 few TRBV6-1 - CASSEVSAEAFF TGTGCCAGCAGTGAAGTTTCCGCTGAAGCTTTCTTT
TRBJ1-1 - TRBV7-9 - CAILEMNTEAFF TGTGCCATCTTAGAGATGAACACTGAAGCTTTCTTT
TRBJ1-6 - TRBV15 - CATSRGGGIVSPLHF TGTGCCACCAGCAGAGGGGGGGGGATTGTCTCACCCCTCCACTTT
TRBJ1-1 - TRBV29-1 TRBD1 CSAGQGIGYTEAFF TGCAGCGCAGGACAGGGGATCGGGTACACTGAAGCTTTCTTT
TRBJ1-5 - TRBV7-8 - CASSLEYSNQPQHF TGTGCCAGCAGCTTAGAATATAGCAATCAGCCCCAGCATTTT
TRBJ2-3 - TRBV7-2 - CASSLVSSGTDTQYF TGTGCCAGCAGCTTAGTATCTAGCGGCACAGATACGCAGTATTTT
TRBJ1-2 - TRBV4-2 - CASSQDRGGRDYGYTF TGTGCCAGCAGCCAAGACCGGGGAGGGAGAGACTATGGCTACACCTTC
TRBJ2-1 - TRBV9 TRBD2 CASSVLSGGRNEQFF TGTGCCAGCAGCGTACTAAGCGGGGGGAGGAATGAGCAGTTCTTC
TRBJ1-4 - TRBV19 TRBD1 CASSRLQGRGEKLFF TGTGCCAGTAGTAGACTACAGGGGAGAGGGGAAAAACTGTTTTTT
TRBJ2-5 - TRBV5-1 - CASSLLPSEGETQYF TGCGCCAGCAGCTTGTTACCTAGCGAAGGCGAGACCCAGTACTTC
TRBJ2-5 - TRBV10-3 TRBD1 CAISGGDRVGQTQYF TGTGCCATCAGTGGGGGGGACAGGGTAGGACAGACCCAGTACTTC
TRBJ1-1 - TRBV6-5 TRBD1 CASSPRGMNTEAFF TGTGCCAGCAGTCCCAGGGGGATGAACACTGAAGCTTTCTTT
TRBJ1-2 - TRBV9 TRBD1 CASSNWDSPYGYTF TGTGCCAGCAGCAACTGGGACAGCCCCTATGGCTACACCTTC
TRBJ2-7 - TRBV5-4 - CASSGEGGYEQYF TGTGCCAGCAGCGGCGAGGGGGGGTACGAGCAGTACTTC
TRBJ1-4 - TRBV5-1 - CASSLRTGTTNEKLFF TGCGCCAGCAGCTTGCGTACAGGGACAACTAATGAAAAACTGTTTTTT
TRBJ2-1 - TRBV11-2 TRBD2 CASSLRGSGGHNEQFF TGTGCCAGCAGCTTAAGGGGAAGCGGGGGGCACAATGAGCAGTTCTTC
TRBJ2-1 once TRBV5-1 TRBD2 CASSSTSGGYNEQFF TGCGCCAGCAGCTCGACTAGCGGGGGGTACAATGAGCAGTTCTTC
TRBJ2-7 - TRBV2 TRBD1 CASSVQGVPYEQYF TGTGCCAGCAGTGTTCAGGGGGTACCCTACGAGCAGTACTTC
TRBJ1-1 few TRBV7-8 - CASSSPRGQNTEAFF TGTGCCAGCAGCTCACCCCGTGGACAGAACACTGAAGCTTTCTTT
TRBJ2-3 - TRBV18 - CASSPTHGGDTQYF TGTGCCAGCTCACCGACACATGGAGGGGATACGCAGTATTTT
TRBJ2-3 once TRBV6-4 - CASSGSGGTDTQYF TGTGCCAGCAGTGGTTCAGGGGGCACAGATACGCAGTATTTT
TRBJ2-7 - TRBV2 - CASSYNPTRGEQYF TGTGCCAGCAGTTATAACCCGACACGGGGCGAGCAGTACTTC
TRBJ1-4 - TRBV30 - CAWSTGLNEKLFF TGTGCCTGGAGCACAGGCCTTAATGAAAAACTGTTTTTT
TRBJ1-3 - TRBV7-6 - CASSLVGALGGNTIYF TGTGCCAGCAGCTTGGTAGGGGCCTTAGGAGGAAACACCATATATTTT
TRBJ2-7 - TRBV7-9 TRBD1 CASSSRDRYTYEQYF TGTGCCAGCAGCTCTCGGGACAGGTATACCTACGAGCAGTACTTC
TRBJ2-5 - TRBV6-5 TRBD1 CASSQGGAGTQYF TGTGCCAGCAGCCAAGGGGGCGCCGGGACCCAGTACTTC
TRBJ1-2 - TRBV18 TRBD1 CASSPMDRSFGYTF TGTGCCAGCTCACCGATGGACAGGAGCTTTGGCTACACCTTC